These T cell receptor beta chains were read from a single sample in a study of shared clonotypes between healthy human individuals. Clones were read by immunoSEQ multiplex PCR, and TCRdb kept only the in-frame ones, dropping some. The data contain 1.6 million or so clones, 97% to 99% of them singletons. Input material: naive CD4+ T cells sorted from blood. The receptors were gathered from a man younger than 40 in good health. Both conserved end residues are part of each CDR3. D genes are given only for firm matches. Clone sizes are given selectively: once, few, many, or a class where the clone is expanded.

d_call: -
j_call: TRBJ2-2
clone_size: -
cdr3_length: 14
v_call: TRBV5-1
cdr3_nt: TGCGCCAGCAGCTTGGAGGTGAACACCGGGGAGCTGTTTTTT
cdr3_aa: CASSLEVNTGELFF

d_call: TRBD1
j_call: TRBJ2-3
clone_size: -
cdr3_length: 14
v_call: TRBV28
cdr3_nt: TGTGCCAGCAGTTCTACAGGGGGCAAAGATACGCAGTATTTT
cdr3_aa: CASSSTGGKDTQYF

d_call: TRBD1
j_call: TRBJ2-7
clone_size: -
cdr3_length: 15
v_call: TRBV19
cdr3_nt: TGTGCCAGTAGCCTTCTCCCGGGACAGGGAAGCGAGCAGTACTTC
cdr3_aa: CASSLLPGQGSEQYF

d_call: -
j_call: TRBJ2-3
clone_size: -
cdr3_length: 15
v_call: TRBV18
cdr3_nt: TGTGCCAGCTCACCCCCGCCAGGGGCCACAGATACGCAGTATTTT
cdr3_aa: CASSPPPGATDTQYF

d_call: -
j_call: TRBJ2-7
clone_size: -
cdr3_length: 16
v_call: TRBV10-3
cdr3_nt: TGTGCCATCAGTGAGTCAGTCAGGGGGGGAACCTACGAGCAGTACTTC
cdr3_aa: CAISESVRGGTYEQYF

d_call: -
j_call: TRBJ1-2
clone_size: once
cdr3_length: 13
v_call: TRBV6-1
cdr3_nt: TGTGCCAGCAGTGAACGGACACCTTATGGCTACACCTTC
cdr3_aa: CASSERTPYGYTF

d_call: TRBD2
j_call: TRBJ2-4
clone_size: -
cdr3_length: 15
v_call: TRBV2
cdr3_nt: TGTGCCAGCAGACAACTAGCGGGAGGGGTAAACATTCAGTACTTC
cdr3_aa: CASRQLAGGVNIQYF

d_call: -
j_call: TRBJ1-5
clone_size: -
cdr3_length: 14
v_call: TRBV2
cdr3_nt: TGTGCCAGCAGCAGGGGAGGTGGCAATCAGCCCCAGCATTTT
cdr3_aa: CASSRGGGNQPQHF

d_call: -
j_call: TRBJ2-3
clone_size: -
cdr3_length: 16
v_call: TRBV5-1
cdr3_nt: TGCGCCAGCAGCTTGTTAGGCAGCTACACGCGAGATACGCAGTATTTT
cdr3_aa: CASSLLGSYTRDTQYF

d_call: -
j_call: TRBJ1-5
clone_size: -
cdr3_length: 15
v_call: TRBV27
cdr3_nt: TGTGCCAGCAGTTCCCCCGGCAAACGCAATCAGCCCCAGCATTTT
cdr3_aa: CASSSPGKRNQPQHF

d_call: -
j_call: TRBJ2-7
clone_size: -
cdr3_length: 14
v_call: TRBV5-4
cdr3_nt: TGTGCCAGCAGCGATGGGTCCTACTCCTACGAGCAGTACTTC
cdr3_aa: CASSDGSYSYEQYF

d_call: TRBD2
j_call: TRBJ2-5
clone_size: -
cdr3_length: 18
v_call: TRBV15
cdr3_nt: TGTGCCACCAGCAGAGGCTCTAGAGCGGGAGTGGGGGAAGAGACCCAGTACTTC
cdr3_aa: CATSRGSRAGVGEETQYF

d_call: TRBD1
j_call: TRBJ1-4
clone_size: -
cdr3_length: 14
v_call: TRBV5-1
cdr3_nt: TGCGCCAGCAGCTGGACAGGGGAGGAAGAAAAACTGTTTTTT
cdr3_aa: CASSWTGEEEKLFF

d_call: -
j_call: TRBJ1-2
clone_size: -
cdr3_length: 13
v_call: TRBV29-1
cdr3_nt: TGCAGCGCCGTACAGGGAGCCGGCTATGGCTACACCTTC
cdr3_aa: CSAVQGAGYGYTF

d_call: -
j_call: TRBJ2-3
clone_size: -
cdr3_length: 16
v_call: TRBV7-6
cdr3_nt: TGTGCCAGCAGCTTAGAATTGGGTGGGCTCACAGATACGCAGTATTTT
cdr3_aa: CASSLELGGLTDTQYF

d_call: -
j_call: TRBJ1-1
clone_size: -
cdr3_length: 14
v_call: TRBV9
cdr3_nt: TGTGCCAGCAGCGGCGGGACACCGAACACTGAAGCTTTCTTT
cdr3_aa: CASSGGTPNTEAFF

d_call: -
j_call: TRBJ2-2
clone_size: -
cdr3_length: 13
v_call: TRBV7-7
cdr3_nt: TGTGCTAGCAGGACAGATACCACCGGGGAGCTGTTTTTT
cdr3_aa: CASRTDTTGELFF

d_call: -
j_call: TRBJ2-3
clone_size: -
cdr3_length: 16
v_call: TRBV9
cdr3_nt: TGTGCCAGCAGCCCCCGGACGGGGGAGCCAGGGGATACGCAGTATTTT
cdr3_aa: CASSPRTGEPGDTQYF

d_call: TRBD1
j_call: TRBJ2-1
clone_size: once
cdr3_length: 15
v_call: TRBV5-1
cdr3_nt: TGCGCCAGCAGCTCCCCGACAGGGCTTCAGGATGAGCAGTTCTTC
cdr3_aa: CASSSPTGLQDEQFF

d_call: TRBD1
j_call: TRBJ2-7
clone_size: -
cdr3_length: 15
v_call: TRBV5-4
cdr3_nt: TGTGCCAGCAGCGCACAGGGGGTTCAGGCCTACGAGCAGTACTTC
cdr3_aa: CASSAQGVQAYEQYF

d_call: -
j_call: TRBJ1-5
clone_size: -
cdr3_length: 14
v_call: TRBV19
cdr3_nt: TGTGCCAGTAAAACGTCGAGAAACAATCAGCCCCAGCATTTT
cdr3_aa: CASKTSRNNQPQHF

d_call: -
j_call: TRBJ1-5
clone_size: -
cdr3_length: 11
v_call: TRBV12-2
cdr3_nt: TGTGCAAGTCGGAGAGATCAGCCCCAGCATTTT
cdr3_aa: CASRRDQPQHF

d_call: -
j_call: TRBJ2-1
clone_size: once
cdr3_length: 17
v_call: TRBV4-1
cdr3_nt: TGCGCCAGCAGCCATTTTCAGTTAAGGCCGAAGTACAATGAGCAGTTCTTC
cdr3_aa: CASSHFQLRPKYNEQFF

d_call: -
j_call: TRBJ2-6
clone_size: -
cdr3_length: 15
v_call: TRBV7-6
cdr3_nt: TGTGCCAGCAGTTCCGACCATACTGGGGCCAACGTCCTGACTTTC
cdr3_aa: CASSSDHTGANVLTF

d_call: -
j_call: TRBJ1-2
clone_size: -
cdr3_length: 15
v_call: TRBV5-4
cdr3_nt: TGTGCCAGCAGCTTGGCCGCCGGGACGGCGACGGGCTACACCTTC
cdr3_aa: CASSLAAGTATGYTF

d_call: -
j_call: TRBJ2-7
clone_size: -
cdr3_length: 14
v_call: TRBV7-2
cdr3_nt: TGTGCCAGCAGCGAGGACCCTTGGGTCTACGAGCAGTACTTC
cdr3_aa: CASSEDPWVYEQYF

d_call: -
j_call: TRBJ1-5
clone_size: -
cdr3_length: 15
v_call: TRBV29-1
cdr3_nt: TGCAGCGTTGTATTACCAGGGTCTAGCAATCAGCCCCAGCATTTT
cdr3_aa: CSVVLPGSSNQPQHF

d_call: -
j_call: TRBJ1-5
clone_size: -
cdr3_length: 14
v_call: TRBV28
cdr3_nt: TGTGCCAGCAGCACCCGGGCCGACAATCAGCCCCAGCATTTT
cdr3_aa: CASSTRADNQPQHF

d_call: TRBD1
j_call: TRBJ2-7
clone_size: -
cdr3_length: 16
v_call: TRBV30
cdr3_nt: TGTGCCTGGAGTGTGGGCCACAGGGGAAGCTCCTACGAGCAGTACTTC
cdr3_aa: CAWSVGHRGSSYEQYF

d_call: TRBD1
j_call: TRBJ1-1
clone_size: once
cdr3_length: 12
v_call: TRBV4-1
cdr3_nt: TGCGCCAGCAGCCCCGGCAACAGGGGGGCTTTCTTT
cdr3_aa: CASSPGNRGAFF

d_call: -
j_call: TRBJ2-5
clone_size: -
cdr3_length: 12
v_call: TRBV5-1
cdr3_nt: TGCGCCAGCAGCTTTACACGGGAGACCCAGTACTTC
cdr3_aa: CASSFTRETQYF

d_call: TRBD2
j_call: TRBJ2-2
clone_size: -
cdr3_length: 17
v_call: TRBV5-1
cdr3_nt: TGCGCCAGCAGCTTTCAACCGGGACTAGCGGGGACCGGGGAGCTGTTTTTT
cdr3_aa: CASSFQPGLAGTGELFF

d_call: -
j_call: TRBJ1-5
clone_size: -
cdr3_length: 11
v_call: TRBV7-2
cdr3_nt: TGTGCCAGCAGCTCGACAGGGCCCCAGCATTTT
cdr3_aa: CASSSTGPQHF

d_call: -
j_call: TRBJ2-3
clone_size: -
cdr3_length: 16
v_call: TRBV5-1
cdr3_nt: TGCGCCAGCAGCTTGACCCCAGCGGAGGGCACAGATACGCAGTATTTT
cdr3_aa: CASSLTPAEGTDTQYF

d_call: TRBD1
j_call: TRBJ2-7
clone_size: -
cdr3_length: 15
v_call: TRBV27
cdr3_nt: TGTGCCAGCAGTTTGGTGGGACAGGGTAACAACGAGCAGTACTTC
cdr3_aa: CASSLVGQGNNEQYF

d_call: TRBD1
j_call: TRBJ1-2
clone_size: -
cdr3_length: 15
v_call: TRBV30
cdr3_nt: TGTGCCTGGAAAGCGGGACAGGGAAGAAACTATGGCTACACCTTC
cdr3_aa: CAWKAGQGRNYGYTF

d_call: TRBD1
j_call: TRBJ2-7
clone_size: -
cdr3_length: 15
v_call: TRBV27
cdr3_nt: TGTGCCAGCAGCATAGTTTTGGGACAGGGATACGAGCAGTACTTC
cdr3_aa: CASSIVLGQGYEQYF

d_call: -
j_call: TRBJ1-3
clone_size: once
cdr3_length: 14
v_call: TRBV5-6
cdr3_nt: TGTGCCAGCAGCTTGGCGAGACCTGGAAACACCATATATTTT
cdr3_aa: CASSLARPGNTIYF

d_call: TRBD2
j_call: TRBJ2-3
clone_size: once
cdr3_length: 20
v_call: TRBV12-5
cdr3_nt: TGTGCTAGTGGTTTGGTCCCCCTGGGCGCTAGCGGGGTTTTCACAGATACGCAGTATTTT
cdr3_aa: CASGLVPLGASGVFTDTQYF

d_call: TRBD2
j_call: TRBJ2-1
clone_size: -
cdr3_length: 14
v_call: TRBV6-5
cdr3_nt: TGTGCCAGCACGGGGACTAGCGGGAGGGCCGGAGAGTTCTTC
cdr3_aa: CASTGTSGRAGEFF

d_call: TRBD1
j_call: TRBJ2-7
clone_size: -
cdr3_length: 15
v_call: TRBV19
cdr3_nt: TGTGCCAGTAGTATTCTGGGACAGGGGGCCTACGAGCAGTACTTC
cdr3_aa: CASSILGQGAYEQYF

d_call: TRBD1
j_call: TRBJ2-5
clone_size: -
cdr3_length: 16
v_call: TRBV7-9
cdr3_nt: TGTGCCAGCAGCCCTTCCCGAAGGGGGCGCGGAGAGACCCAGTACTTC
cdr3_aa: CASSPSRRGRGETQYF

d_call: -
j_call: TRBJ2-2
clone_size: -
cdr3_length: 15
v_call: TRBV14
cdr3_nt: TGTGCCAGCAGCCAAGTTCTCAGGAACACCGGGGAGCTGTTTTTT
cdr3_aa: CASSQVLRNTGELFF

d_call: -
j_call: TRBJ1-1
clone_size: -
cdr3_length: 13
v_call: TRBV28
cdr3_nt: TGTGCCAGCAGTTTTACCAAGAATCGACAAGCTTTCTTT
cdr3_aa: CASSFTKNRQAFF

d_call: -
j_call: TRBJ1-5
clone_size: once
cdr3_length: 12
v_call: TRBV7-9
cdr3_nt: TGTGCCAGCAGCTTTAAAATGGGGCCCCAGCATTTT
cdr3_aa: CASSFKMGPQHF

d_call: -
j_call: TRBJ1-5
clone_size: -
cdr3_length: 13
v_call: TRBV18
cdr3_nt: TGTGCCAGCTCACAGGGCCACAATCAGCCCCAGCATTTT
cdr3_aa: CASSQGHNQPQHF

d_call: TRBD2
j_call: TRBJ2-7
clone_size: -
cdr3_length: 16
v_call: TRBV5-6
cdr3_nt: TGTGCCAGCAGCGACGCTCCTAGCGGAACTTTGTACGAGCAGTACTTC
cdr3_aa: CASSDAPSGTLYEQYF

d_call: TRBD1
j_call: TRBJ2-7
clone_size: -
cdr3_length: 12
v_call: TRBV10-1
cdr3_nt: TGCGCCAGCGGAAGGGGACAGTACGAGCAGTACTTC
cdr3_aa: CASGRGQYEQYF

d_call: TRBD2
j_call: TRBJ2-7
clone_size: -
cdr3_length: 15
v_call: TRBV9
cdr3_nt: TGTGCCAGCAGCGTTACCGGGAGGTCTTCCTACGAGCAGTACTTC
cdr3_aa: CASSVTGRSSYEQYF

d_call: TRBD2
j_call: TRBJ2-1
clone_size: -
cdr3_length: 20
v_call: TRBV5-1
cdr3_nt: TGCGCCAGCAGCTCCCGGACTAGCGGGAGTTGGGCGAGCTCCTACAATGAGCAGTTCTTC
cdr3_aa: CASSSRTSGSWASSYNEQFF

d_call: -
j_call: TRBJ2-5
clone_size: -
cdr3_length: 13
v_call: TRBV27
cdr3_nt: TGTGCCAGCAGTTTATCTAACCAAGAGACCCAGTACTTC
cdr3_aa: CASSLSNQETQYF

d_call: TRBD1
j_call: TRBJ2-5
clone_size: -
cdr3_length: 12
v_call: TRBV29-1
cdr3_nt: TGCAGCGGCTACAGGGGGCAAGAGACCCAGTACTTC
cdr3_aa: CSGYRGQETQYF

d_call: -
j_call: TRBJ2-2
clone_size: -
cdr3_length: 15
v_call: TRBV29-1
cdr3_nt: TGCAGCGTTGAAGCTAAGGGACGGGGTAACGGGGAGCTGTTTTTT
cdr3_aa: CSVEAKGRGNGELFF

d_call: TRBD2
j_call: TRBJ2-7
clone_size: -
cdr3_length: 15
v_call: TRBV28
cdr3_nt: TGTGCCAGCAGTTTATTCGGGAGGGGTTTTTACGAGCAGTACTTC
cdr3_aa: CASSLFGRGFYEQYF

d_call: -
j_call: TRBJ1-1
clone_size: -
cdr3_length: 13
v_call: TRBV6-5
cdr3_nt: TGTGCCAGCAGTCGAGGAGGCGCGACTGAAGCTTTCTTT
cdr3_aa: CASSRGGATEAFF

d_call: TRBD1
j_call: TRBJ1-1
clone_size: -
cdr3_length: 15
v_call: TRBV5-8
cdr3_nt: TGTGCCAGCAGCTTAAGGGACAGGGACAACACTGAAGCTTTCTTT
cdr3_aa: CASSLRDRDNTEAFF

d_call: TRBD2
j_call: TRBJ2-3
clone_size: -
cdr3_length: 19
v_call: TRBV5-4
cdr3_nt: TGTGCCAGCGGCAACCCCGGGACTAGCGGGATAGCTAGCACAGATACGCAGTATTTT
cdr3_aa: CASGNPGTSGIASTDTQYF

d_call: -
j_call: TRBJ2-7
clone_size: -
cdr3_length: 13
v_call: TRBV7-2
cdr3_nt: TGTGCCAGCAGCTCCAACAGGGTCTACGAGCAGTACTTC
cdr3_aa: CASSSNRVYEQYF